Listed here are 18 T cell receptor beta chains from one sample, sequenced in a study of T cell responses to AZD1222 COVID-19 vaccine. Sequencing used immunoSEQ multiplex PCR; TCRdb keeps in-frame clones, though not all of them. The top ten hold around 1.5% of the sample, which has around 78,000 clones, 75% to 90% seen once. This specimen was peripheral blood, taken 28 days after the second AZD1222 dose. The receptors shown here come from an adult who received the AZD1222 COVID-19 vaccine.

The genes are TRBV5-1 and TRBJ2-2; 9 nucleotides agree with TRBD1. The germline CDR1 and CDR2 sequences are SGHRS and YFSETQ. V lost 1 base to trimming and J lost 6 bases; unmatched junction nucleotides: 7. The length of the CDR3 is 16 residues. CDR3 sequence reads: CASSLYDRGNPGELFF. The CDR3, as DNA: TGCGCCAGCAGCTTGTACGACAGGGGGAATCCCGGGGAGCTGTTTTTT.

The chain joins TRBV30 to TRBJ1-2; 8 bases map to TRBD1. The CDR3 has 13 residues. V trimming: 5 bases; J trimming: 6 bases; junction bases outside the gene matches: 8. From germline, CDR1 is GTSNPN and CDR2 SVGIG (reference sequence). The DNA of the CDR3 is TGTGCCTGGGGCCGGGACAGGCCTCATGGCTACACCTTC. It translates to CAWGRDRPHGYTF. Filled out from reference TRBV30 and TRBJ1-2, the complete variable domain reads SQTIHQWPATLVQPVGSPLSLECTVEGTSNPNLYWYRQAAGRGLQLLFYSVGIGQISSEVPQNLSASRPQDRQFILSSKKLLLSDSGFYLCAWGRDRPHGYTFGSGTRLTVV.

The CDR3 DNA sequence: TGTGCCAGCAGCTTAAGCAGGAGCTCCTATAATTCACCCCTCCACTTT. Residues: CASSLSRSSYNSPLHF. V usage is TRBV7-2 and J usage is TRBJ1-6; D remains ambiguous. CDR3 length: 16 amino acids. V lost 2 bases, J lost 0 bases, and 8 bases lay in between. Looked up from germline, CDR1 is SGHTA and CDR2 is FQGNSA.

The V and J genes are TRBV6-4 and TRBJ1-5; TRBD1 might be the D (5 bases). Germline V gene data show CDR1 as MRHNA and CDR2 as SNTAGT. Between the trimmed V and J ends, which lost 6 bases and 3 bases, there was a span of 30 bases. The CDR3 runs to 20 residues. CDR3 bases: TGTGCCAGCAGACCTAGGAAGGGCAGGGACGCGATAGGGGACAATCAGCCCCAGCATTTT. This encodes CASRPRKGRDAIGDNQPQHF.

V and J are TRBV12-3 or TRBV12-4 and TRBJ2-2; D not certain. This CDR3 has 11 amino acids. Trimming took off 3 bases at V and 7 bases at J, with 3 bases between the two ends. Written as DNA, the CDR3 is TGTGCCAGCAGTTTCATCGGGGAGCTGTTTTTT. Its protein product is CASSFIGELFF.

This clone is a singleton in its sample. The chain uses TRBV19 and TRBJ2-2; D may be TRBD1 (5 bases). V was trimmed by 4 bases and J by 1 base, leaving 10 bases between them. The germline CDR1 and CDR2 sequences are LNHDA and SQIVND (reference sequence). CDR3 length: 15 residues. In DNA, the CDR3 is TGTGCCAGTAGTAAGAGACAGAAGAACACCGGGGAGCTGTTTTTT. As protein: CASSKRQKNTGELFF.

The chain couples TRBV3-1 (or the pseudogene TRBV3-2) to TRBJ2-6; the D is unclear. V shed 4 bases and J shed 2 bases, with 3 bases lying between them. Germline loops: CDR1 LGHDT, CDR2 YNNKEL (reference sequence). This CDR3 is 13 amino acids long. CDR3 DNA: TGTGCCAGCAGCCCCGCTGGGGCCAACGTCCTGACTTTC. This sequence encodes CASSPAGANVLTF.

The J gene is TRBJ2-7, the V gene TRBV5-1, with D possibly being TRBD2 (5 bases). Germline V gene sequence: CDR1 SGHRS, CDR2 YFSETQ. With 4 bases removed from V and 0 bases from J, the gap between germline ends came to 17 bases. There are 16 residues in the CDR3. In nucleotides, the CDR3 is TGCGCCAGCAGCCTCTTTCCGGGGTCCTACTCCTACGAGCAGTACTTC. Its translation is CASSLFPGSYSYEQYF.

This clone was recorded only once. This chain connects TRBV28 to TRBJ2-7; D unresolved. CDR3 length: 14 amino acids. CDR1 is MDHEN and CDR2 is SYDVKM in the germline V gene. The V gene lost 8 bases and the J gene lost 3 bases, with 17 bases spanning the gap. DNA for the CDR3: TGTGCCAGCTCCCGTCGGACGGGCCACTACGAGCAGTACTTC. Translating it yields CASSRRTGHYEQYF. Variable domain in full (rest from reference TRBV28 and TRBJ2-7): DVKVTQSSRYLVKRTGEKVFLECVQDMDHENMFWYRQDPGLGLRLIYFSYDVKMKEKGDIPEGYSVSREKKERFSLILESASTNQTSMYLCASSRRTGHYEQYFGPGTRLTVT.

The J gene is TRBJ1-1, the V gene TRBV28; the D gene is possibly TRBD1 (5 bases). The germline V gene encodes CDR1 MDHEN and CDR2 SYDVKM. The ends were cut back, 1 base at V and 10 bases at J, with 10 bases in the middle. The CDR3 totals 12 residues. This CDR3 is CASSLFQGRAFF. In DNA, the CDR3 is TGTGCCAGCAGTTTATTCCAGGGCCGAGCTTTCTTT.

V and J are TRBV27 and TRBJ1-5, with D uncertain. This CDR3 has 16 amino acids. Between the trimmed V and J ends, which lost 6 bases and 9 bases, there was a span of 24 bases. Germline values: CDR1 MNHEY, CDR2 SMNVEV (reference sequence). DNA of the CDR3: TGTGCCAGCAGCGCTCGAGGAAATAGCGGGAGAGGGCCCCAGCATTTT. It translates to CASSARGNSGRGPQHF.

Comment on this clone: Other nucleotide sequences in the sample specify the same CDR3. The V gene is TRBV5-1, the J gene TRBJ1-2; no firm D call. V lost 0 bases to trimming and J lost 8 bases, with 5 bases between them. Germline V gene sequence: CDR1 SGHRS, CDR2 YFSETQ. CDR3 length: 11 residues. CDR3: CASSLGGGYTF. In nucleotides, the CDR3 is TGCGCCAGCAGCTTGGGAGGAGGCTACACCTTC.

CDR3: CAWSSPYNEQFF. The CDR3 bases are TGTGCCTGGAGTAGCCCCTACAATGAGCAGTTCTTC. The V gene is TRBV30, the J gene TRBJ2-1; no reliable D call. V gave up 2 bases and J gave up 2 bases, with 4 bases separating them. This CDR3 spans 12 amino acids. Per germline, CDR1 GTSNPN and CDR2 SVGIG (reference sequence).

The chain links TRBV27 to TRBJ2-7, with D uncertain. The CDR3 is 15 residues long. The V end lost 6 bases, the J end lost 0 bases, and 15 bases lay between the germline ends. In germline, CDR1 is MNHEY, CDR2 SMNVEV (reference sequence). The CDR3 protein is CASSRAPPSSYEQYF. CDR3 nucleotides: TGTGCCAGCAGCCGTGCTCCGCCAAGCTCCTACGAGCAGTACTTC.

The DNA of the CDR3 is TGTGCCAGCAGTTACTCCTCCTCGGGTACTGAAGCTTTCTTT. It is translated as CASSYSSSGTEAFF. The J gene is TRBJ1-1, the V gene TRBV6-5; D unresolved. V lost 0 bases and J lost 5, with 10 bases in between. CDR1 and CDR2 from the germline V gene are MNHEY and SVGAGI. CDR3 size: 14 residues.

This chain connects TRBV28 to TRBJ1-4; maybe TRBD1 (6 bases). CDR1 MDHEN and CDR2 SYDVKM come from the germline V gene. Trimming took off 5 bases at V and 7 bases at J, with 14 bases between the two ends. The CDR3 contains 14 residues. The CDR3 DNA reads TGTGCCAGCAGTCAGCAGGGGTCTGGTGAAAAACTGTTTTTT. It codes for CASSQQGSGEKLFF.

The table lists this clone with a count of one. This sequence joins TRBV28 and TRBJ1-2; D possibly corresponds to TRBD1 (6 bases). The CDR3 loop spans 16 amino acids. Trimming stripped 5 bases from V and 0 bases from J, with 16 bases between. Germline CDR1 reads MDHEN; CDR2 reads SYDVKM. The CDR3 DNA sequence: TGTGCCAGCAGTCTGGGGACACCGCTCACTAACTATGGCTACACCTTC. The encoded protein is CASSLGTPLTNYGYTF.

The rearrangement links TRBV5-1 to TRBJ2-2, with 9 bases fitting TRBD1. The CDR3 is made up of 15 amino acids. Germline loops: CDR1 SGHRS, CDR2 YFSETQ. V lost 4 bases, J lost 6 bases, and 7 bases stayed unmatched. CDR3 sequence (DNA): TGCGCCAGCAGCCCCAGGGGGACAGGGTCCGGGGAGCTGTTTTTT. Encoded protein: CASSPRGTGSGELFF.